This T cell receptor beta chain was identified in a study of control samples from healthy donors and cancer patients. The CDR3 length is 14 residues. CDR1 and CDR2 (germline): SGHTA, FQGTGA. Trimming cost V 2 bases and J 1 base, with 5 bases left between them. Libraries were prepared by immunoSEQ multiplex PCR; TCRdb keeps only in-frame clonotypes and omits some of them. The sample holds about 140,000 clones; around 90% are singletons and the top ten take under 4%. The specimen sequenced was blood. The chain has TRBV7-3 and TRBJ2-2, with no clear D. This sequence originates from a man under 40 in good health. The DNA for the CDR3 is TGTGCCAGCAGCTTACGTTGGAACACCGGGGAGCTGTTTTTT. Amino acids: CASSLRWNTGELFF.